These 11 T cell receptor beta chains were all obtained from the same sample, sequenced in a study of blood T cell repertoires in COVID-19. Method: immunoSEQ multiplex PCR; TCRdb's copy keeps in-frame clones and lacks some. This table holds 65,000 to 95,000 clones, 89% found once. The sample comprised peripheral blood. The receptor set was obtained from a man older than 75 with acute or convalescent COVID-19.

The chain has TRBV30 and TRBJ1-1, with D tentatively TRBD1 (6 bases). The CDR3 sequence is 15 residues long. The V end was cut by 3 bases, the J end by 3 bases, with 17 bases between. CDR1 is GTSNPN, CDR2 SVGIG, per germline (reference sequence). CDR3 sequence reads: CAWRSLRAGDTEAFF. The CDR3 region has the DNA TGTGCCTGGAGATCCCTTAGGGCAGGGGACACTGAAGCTTTCTTT.

This clone was detected once. The chain is built from TRBV5-6 and TRBJ1-6; D unclear. Germline CDR1 and CDR2: SGHDT and YYEEEE. The CDR3 runs 14 residues. Trimming removed 0 bases from V and 5 bases from J, with 6 bases in between. The CDR3 sequence: CASSLGADNSPLHF. CDR3 DNA: TGTGCCAGCAGCTTGGGGGCAGATAATTCACCCCTCCACTTT.

V gene TRBV12-3 or TRBV12-4 combines with J gene TRBJ2-2; D ambiguous. V lost 6 bases and J 1 base, leaving 3 bases between the germline ends. This CDR3 spans 12 amino acids. The CDR3 reads CASRRNTGELFF. DNA of the CDR3: TGTGCCAGCAGGAGGAACACCGGGGAGCTGTTTTTT.

The chain couples TRBV11-2 to TRBJ2-6, with 7 bases that match TRBD1. Losses at the gene ends were 1 base for V and 0 bases for J; bases not matched to a gene: 6. The CDR3 length is 18 residues. Germline V gene lookup returns CDR1 SGHAT and CDR2 FQNNGV. CDR3 sequence (DNA): TGTGCCAGCAGCTTAGTAATGGCAGGGGGCTCTGGGGCCAACGTCCTGACTTTC. Encoded protein: CASSLVMAGGSGANVLTF.

The chain carries TRBV7-9 and TRBJ1-1; D remains unclear. In germline, CDR1 is SEHNR, CDR2 FQNEAQ (reference sequence). Trimming removed 1 base at V and 1 base at J, with 7 bases between. The length of the CDR3 is 14 residues. The DNA of the CDR3 is TGTGCCAGCAGCTTAGGGGCCTCGAACACTGAAGCTTTCTTT. Amino acid sequence: CASSLGASNTEAFF. The whole variable domain, remainder taken from reference TRBV7-9 and TRBJ1-1, is DTGVSQNPRHKITKRGQNVTFRCDPISEHNRLYWYRQTLGQGPEFLTYFQNEAQLEKSRLLSDRFSAERPKGSFSTLEIQRTEQGDSAMYLCASSLGASNTEAFFGQGTRLTVV.

This clone has a single count. The genes are TRBV19 and TRBJ1-5; tentative D call: TRBD1 (5 bases). Germline values: CDR1 LNHDA, CDR2 SQIVND (reference sequence). V was trimmed by 10 bases and J by 0 bases, leaving 16 bases between them. This CDR3 region has 15 residues. CDR3 sequence (DNA): TGTGCCACCTCGACAGCCTTCAATAGCAATCAGCCCCAGCATTTT. It yields the protein CATSTAFNSNQPQHF.

This clone was observed once. The chain has TRBV28 and TRBJ2-2; D may be TRBD1 (5 bases). The V gene's germline CDR1 is MDHEN and CDR2 SYDVKM. This CDR3 has 14 residues. V was pared by 3 bases and J by 6 bases, with 11 bases between. The CDR3, as DNA: TGTGCCAGCAGTTTTTCAGGGTACTCCGGGGAGCTGTTTTTT. This codes for CASSFSGYSGELFF.

The chain combines TRBV18 with TRBJ1-2; D unresolved. The CDR3 loop spans 15 amino acids. V lost 1 base to trimming and J lost 3 bases, with 12 bases between them. CDR1 KGHSH and CDR2 LQKENI come from the germline V gene. The DNA of the CDR3 is TGTGCCAGCTCACCACAATCACCTCCGGACTATGGCTACACCTTC. This sequence encodes CASSPQSPPDYGYTF.

The chain has TRBV10-3 and TRBJ2-1; possible D gene TRBD1, 6 bases. CDR1 and CDR2 from the germline V gene are ENHRY and SYGVKD. With 2 bases removed from V and 15 bases from J, the gap between germline ends came to 17 bases. The CDR3 spans 13 residues. CDR3 amino acids: CAISEVGRARGFF. The CDR3 coding sequence is TGTGCCATCAGTGAGGTGGGGCGGGCCAGGGGGTTCTTC.

This chain connects TRBV5-1 to TRBJ1-1, with TRBD1 as a possible D gene (5 bases). The CDR3 runs to 14 residues. Trimming shortened V by 1 base and J by 1 base, and 8 bases separated the two germline ends. CDR1 and CDR2 (germline): SGHRS, YFSETQ. CDR3 bases: TGCGCCAGCAGCTTGAGACAGAGGAACACTGAAGCTTTCTTT. Encoded protein: CASSLRQRNTEAFF.

This rearrangement joins TRBV7-8 to TRBJ1-5; possible D gene TRBD1, 6 bases. CDR3 size: 15 residues. The V end lost 5 bases, the J end lost 3 bases, and 14 bases lay between the germline ends. CDR1 is SGHVS and CDR2 is FQNEAQ in the germline V gene. The DNA for the CDR3 is TGTGCCAGCAGCGCACGAAGGACAGACAATCAGCCCCAGCATTTT. Its protein product is CASSARRTDNQPQHF. The full variable domain, with the rest looked up from reference TRBV7-8 and TRBJ1-5, is GAGVSQSPRYKVAKRGQDVALRCDPISGHVSLFWYQQALGQGPEFLTYFQNEAQLDKSGLPSDRFFAERPEGSVSTLKIQRTQQEDSAVYLCASSARRTDNQPQHFGDGTRLSIL.